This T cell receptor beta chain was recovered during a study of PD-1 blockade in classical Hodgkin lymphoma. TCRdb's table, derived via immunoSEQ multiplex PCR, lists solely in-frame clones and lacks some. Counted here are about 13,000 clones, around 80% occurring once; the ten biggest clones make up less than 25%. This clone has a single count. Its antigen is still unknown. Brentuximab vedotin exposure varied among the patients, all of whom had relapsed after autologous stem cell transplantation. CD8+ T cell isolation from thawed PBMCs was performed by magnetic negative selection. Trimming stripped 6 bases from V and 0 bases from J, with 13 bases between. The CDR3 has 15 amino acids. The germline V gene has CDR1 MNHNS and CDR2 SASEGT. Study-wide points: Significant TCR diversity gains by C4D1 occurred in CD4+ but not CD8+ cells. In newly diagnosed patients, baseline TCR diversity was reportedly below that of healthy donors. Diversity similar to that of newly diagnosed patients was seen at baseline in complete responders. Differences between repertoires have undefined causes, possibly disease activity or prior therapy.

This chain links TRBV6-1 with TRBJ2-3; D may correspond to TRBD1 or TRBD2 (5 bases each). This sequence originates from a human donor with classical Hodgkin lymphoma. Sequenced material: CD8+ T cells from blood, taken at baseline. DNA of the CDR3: TGTGCCAGCAGGAAGGGAGACAGTAGCACAGATACGCAGTATTTT. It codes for CASRKGDSSTDTQYF.